These T cell receptor beta chains were read from a single sample in a study of T cell responses to AZD1222 COVID-19 vaccine. Libraries were prepared by immunoSEQ multiplex PCR; TCRdb keeps only in-frame clonotypes and omits some of them. The repertoire holds about 140,000 clones, over 85% seen once, with around 1.8% in the top ten. This specimen was peripheral blood, taken on day 0 of AZD1222 vaccination. These receptors came from an adult in good health. CDR3s include the opening cysteine and the closing phenylalanine or tryptophan. A D gene is named only where the DNA matches it firmly. Rows give clone size only sometimes, using once, few, many, or a class for an expanded clone.

CDR3nt: TGTGCCAGCAGTACTGGCCCCGGGACAGGGGATGAAAAACTGTTTTTT; CDR3aa: CASSTGPGTGDEKLFF; v_gene: TRBV27; d_gene: TRBD1; j_gene: TRBJ1-4; abundance: -
CDR3nt: TGTGCCACCAGGGACGGGAGGGGGCGAGGGTATACGCAGTATTTT; CDR3aa: CATRDGRGRGYTQYF; v_gene: TRBV15; d_gene: -; j_gene: TRBJ2-3; abundance: once
CDR3nt: TGTGCCAGCTCACCTATCGGGAATAACCTTGGGGAGACCCAGTACTTC; CDR3aa: CASSPIGNNLGETQYF; v_gene: TRBV18; d_gene: -; j_gene: TRBJ2-5; abundance: -
CDR3nt: TGCGCCAGCAGCCCAGGACTAGCGGGACCAGATACGCAGTATTTT; CDR3aa: CASSPGLAGPDTQYF; v_gene: TRBV5-1; d_gene: TRBD2; j_gene: TRBJ2-3; abundance: -
CDR3nt: TGTGCCAGCAGCTTGGGGCGGAACACTGAAGCTTTCTTT; CDR3aa: CASSLGRNTEAFF; v_gene: TRBV5-6; d_gene: -; j_gene: TRBJ1-1; abundance: once
CDR3nt: TGCGCCAGCAGCCAAGAAGGGGCGCGGGATACGCAGTATTTT; CDR3aa: CASSQEGARDTQYF; v_gene: TRBV4-1; d_gene: -; j_gene: TRBJ2-3; abundance: -
CDR3nt: TGTGCCAGCAGCCGCGGCAGCTTCTCTGGAAACACCATATATTTT; CDR3aa: CASSRGSFSGNTIYF; v_gene: TRBV3-1/TRBV3-2; d_gene: -; j_gene: TRBJ1-3; abundance: -
CDR3nt: TGCGCCAGCAGCTTGGAAGGGGCGGTATCGCTGGCTAATACGCAGTATTTT; CDR3aa: CASSLEGAVSLANTQYF; v_gene: TRBV5-1; d_gene: -; j_gene: TRBJ2-3; abundance: -
CDR3nt: TGCGCCAGCAGCCAAAACTCCGGGATACCAACCTACGAGCAGTACTTC; CDR3aa: CASSQNSGIPTYEQYF; v_gene: TRBV4-1; d_gene: -; j_gene: TRBJ2-7; abundance: -
CDR3nt: TGTGCCAGCTCACCCTGGACAGGGGAAGAGACCCAGTACTTC; CDR3aa: CASSPWTGEETQYF; v_gene: TRBV18; d_gene: TRBD1; j_gene: TRBJ2-5; abundance: -
CDR3nt: TGCGCCAGCAGGCGTAGCGCGGAAATCTCTGGAAACACCATATATTTT; CDR3aa: CASRRSAEISGNTIYF; v_gene: TRBV10-2; d_gene: -; j_gene: TRBJ1-3; abundance: -
CDR3nt: TGCGCCAGCAGCTTGATCGGGCGGGAGCCAGGAGATACGCAGTATTTT; CDR3aa: CASSLIGREPGDTQYF; v_gene: TRBV5-1; d_gene: TRBD2; j_gene: TRBJ2-3; abundance: -
CDR3nt: TGTGCCAGCAGTTACATGAGAACTTCACCCCTCCACTTT; CDR3aa: CASSYMRTSPLHF; v_gene: TRBV6-5; d_gene: -; j_gene: TRBJ1-6; abundance: few
CDR3nt: TGTGCCAGCAGCCAAGGAACCAGGGGGGGATCCTACGAGCAGTACTTC; CDR3aa: CASSQGTRGGSYEQYF; v_gene: TRBV3-1/TRBV3-2; d_gene: -; j_gene: TRBJ2-7; abundance: -
CDR3nt: TGTGCCAGCCTCGGCGGGGGGGAGACCCAGTACTTC; CDR3aa: CASLGGGETQYF; v_gene: TRBV6-6; d_gene: TRBD2; j_gene: TRBJ2-5; abundance: -
CDR3nt: TGTGCCAGCAGTGAAGTTGGGTTGGGGAGGGAGACCCAGTACTTC; CDR3aa: CASSEVGLGRETQYF; v_gene: TRBV6-1; d_gene: -; j_gene: TRBJ2-5; abundance: -
CDR3nt: TGTGCCAGCAGTGACTCTGACCGGACTAACTATGGCTACACCTTC; CDR3aa: CASSDSDRTNYGYTF; v_gene: TRBV6-4; d_gene: -; j_gene: TRBJ1-2; abundance: -
CDR3nt: TGCGCCAGCAGCGGAACGACTAGCGGGGGGGCCGTCCAAAACAATGAGCAGTTCTTC; CDR3aa: CASSGTTSGGAVQNNEQFF; v_gene: TRBV5-1; d_gene: TRBD2; j_gene: TRBJ2-1; abundance: -
CDR3nt: TGTGCCAGCAGTGAAGGCGCACATAACTATGGCTACACCTTC; CDR3aa: CASSEGAHNYGYTF; v_gene: TRBV2; d_gene: -; j_gene: TRBJ1-2; abundance: -
CDR3nt: TGTGCCAGCAGAAGTACCCCGGGGACAGATACGCAGTATTTT; CDR3aa: CASRSTPGTDTQYF; v_gene: TRBV2; d_gene: -; j_gene: TRBJ2-3; abundance: few
CDR3nt: TGTGCCAGCAGAAGGGGTCCGGGGGAGCTGTTTTTT; CDR3aa: CASRRGPGELFF; v_gene: TRBV28; d_gene: -; j_gene: TRBJ2-2; abundance: -
CDR3nt: TGCGCCAGCAGCCGGACAGGGGATTCCTCTGGAAACACCATATATTTT; CDR3aa: CASSRTGDSSGNTIYF; v_gene: TRBV5-1; d_gene: TRBD1; j_gene: TRBJ1-3; abundance: once
CDR3nt: TGTGCCAGCAGCGCTACAGGGAGCCCGAGTCAGCCCCAGCATTTT; CDR3aa: CASSATGSPSQPQHF; v_gene: TRBV6-5; d_gene: -; j_gene: TRBJ1-5; abundance: -
CDR3nt: TGTGCCAGCAGCTTAGGGGGAGGGGACGGGCAGCCCCAGCATTTT; CDR3aa: CASSLGGGDGQPQHF; v_gene: TRBV7-9; d_gene: -; j_gene: TRBJ1-5; abundance: few
CDR3nt: TGTGCCAGTAGTGTCAGCGGGAACCACAATGAGCAGTTCTTC; CDR3aa: CASSVSGNHNEQFF; v_gene: TRBV19; d_gene: TRBD2; j_gene: TRBJ2-1; abundance: -
CDR3nt: TGTGCCAGCAGCAGAGACAGGGGGGACTATGGCTACACCTTC; CDR3aa: CASSRDRGDYGYTF; v_gene: TRBV2; d_gene: TRBD1; j_gene: TRBJ1-2; abundance: -
CDR3nt: TGTGCCACCAGCAGAGGGGCTAGCCCCGAGACCCAGTACTTC; CDR3aa: CATSRGASPETQYF; v_gene: TRBV15; d_gene: -; j_gene: TRBJ2-5; abundance: -
CDR3nt: TGTGCTAGTGGTTTGGTACTATTAGCGGGAGTAGACGAGCAGTACTTC; CDR3aa: CASGLVLLAGVDEQYF; v_gene: TRBV12-5; d_gene: TRBD2; j_gene: TRBJ2-7; abundance: few
CDR3nt: TGCGCCAGCAGCCGAACAGGGGGGGAGCAGTACTTC; CDR3aa: CASSRTGGEQYF; v_gene: TRBV5-1; d_gene: TRBD1; j_gene: TRBJ2-7; abundance: -
CDR3nt: TGTGCCATCAGGAGACAGAGCCAAGAGACCCAGTACTTC; CDR3aa: CAIRRQSQETQYF; v_gene: TRBV10-3; d_gene: -; j_gene: TRBJ2-5; abundance: few
CDR3nt: TGCGCCAGCAGCCAAGAAACGGGTAGCGGGAGATACGAGCAGTACTTC; CDR3aa: CASSQETGSGRYEQYF; v_gene: TRBV4-1; d_gene: TRBD2; j_gene: TRBJ2-7; abundance: -
CDR3nt: TGTGCCAGTAGTAATCTTCGAAACGTGGGTTCACCCCTCCACTTT; CDR3aa: CASSNLRNVGSPLHF; v_gene: TRBV19; d_gene: -; j_gene: TRBJ1-6; abundance: -
CDR3nt: TGTGCCAGCAGCTCCATCAGGGGGCCCTCCTACAATGAGCAGTTCTTC; CDR3aa: CASSSIRGPSYNEQFF; v_gene: TRBV7-9; d_gene: TRBD1; j_gene: TRBJ2-1; abundance: -
CDR3nt: TGTGCCAGCAGCTTAGATGCGAACGGGTGGAACACTGAAGCTTTCTTT; CDR3aa: CASSLDANGWNTEAFF; v_gene: TRBV11-2; d_gene: -; j_gene: TRBJ1-1; abundance: -
CDR3nt: TGTGCCACCAGTAGGACAGGAGTTTACAATGAGCAGTTCTTC; CDR3aa: CATSRTGVYNEQFF; v_gene: TRBV24-1; d_gene: TRBD1; j_gene: TRBJ2-1; abundance: once
CDR3nt: TGTGCCAGAAGCTTCGGCGGGAGGGCCGTGGCAGATACGCAGTATTTT; CDR3aa: CARSFGGRAVADTQYF; v_gene: TRBV5-3; d_gene: TRBD2; j_gene: TRBJ2-3; abundance: -
CDR3nt: TGTGCCAGCAGTTCCGTAGGGGGACTAGGTGCCGGGGAGCTGTTTTTT; CDR3aa: CASSSVGGLGAGELFF; v_gene: TRBV6-4; d_gene: TRBD2; j_gene: TRBJ2-2; abundance: -
CDR3nt: TGTGCCAGCAGCCGGGACTCGACGCAGTATTTT; CDR3aa: CASSRDSTQYF; v_gene: TRBV11-3; d_gene: -; j_gene: TRBJ2-3; abundance: -
CDR3nt: TGTGCCAGCAGTGAATATCAGCCGGGGGCGTCTTACAATGAGCAGTTCTTC; CDR3aa: CASSEYQPGASYNEQFF; v_gene: TRBV6-1; d_gene: -; j_gene: TRBJ2-1; abundance: -
CDR3nt: TGTGCCAGCAGCTACCGGGGGGGGGAGCCGGCCCTCCACTTT; CDR3aa: CASSYRGGEPALHF; v_gene: TRBV11-2; d_gene: -; j_gene: TRBJ1-6; abundance: -
CDR3nt: TGCAGCGCTGCCAGGACAGGGCCCGACACTGAAGCTTTCTTT; CDR3aa: CSAARTGPDTEAFF; v_gene: TRBV29-1; d_gene: TRBD1; j_gene: TRBJ1-1; abundance: few
CDR3nt: TGTGCCAGCTCACCTAGGGCAACTAATGAAAAACTGTTTTTT; CDR3aa: CASSPRATNEKLFF; v_gene: TRBV18; d_gene: -; j_gene: TRBJ1-4; abundance: -
CDR3nt: TGTGCCAGCAGTTTGGTGAGGAATTCACCCCTCCACTTT; CDR3aa: CASSLVRNSPLHF; v_gene: TRBV27; d_gene: -; j_gene: TRBJ1-6; abundance: -
CDR3nt: TGTGCCAGCACCAGGATCTACAATGAGCAGTTCTTC; CDR3aa: CASTRIYNEQFF; v_gene: TRBV5-6; d_gene: -; j_gene: TRBJ2-1; abundance: -
CDR3nt: TGTGCCAGCAGCTTGGCAGATGAGCAGTTCTTC; CDR3aa: CASSLADEQFF; v_gene: TRBV5-6; d_gene: -; j_gene: TRBJ2-1; abundance: -
CDR3nt: TGTGCCAGCAGCCGGGATCAGGGGAGGAACACCATATATTTT; CDR3aa: CASSRDQGRNTIYF; v_gene: TRBV4-2; d_gene: -; j_gene: TRBJ1-3; abundance: -
CDR3nt: TGCGCCAGCTCCGGGCAGGGGCTCGAGACCCAGTACTTC; CDR3aa: CASSGQGLETQYF; v_gene: TRBV5-1; d_gene: -; j_gene: TRBJ2-5; abundance: -
CDR3nt: TGTGCCAGCAGTTACCTTACGTCAACTAATGAAAAACTGTTTTTT; CDR3aa: CASSYLTSTNEKLFF; v_gene: TRBV28; d_gene: -; j_gene: TRBJ1-4; abundance: -
CDR3nt: TGTGCCAGCAGCCCGGGTCATAGCAATCAGCCCCAGCATTTT; CDR3aa: CASSPGHSNQPQHF; v_gene: TRBV11-2; d_gene: -; j_gene: TRBJ1-5; abundance: -
CDR3nt: TGCAGCGTCGCCCGGTGGGACAGGGGGCGAGAGACCCAGTACTTC; CDR3aa: CSVARWDRGRETQYF; v_gene: TRBV29-1; d_gene: TRBD1; j_gene: TRBJ2-5; abundance: once
CDR3nt: TGTGCCAGCAGCTACTCTGGAAACACCATATATTTT; CDR3aa: CASSYSGNTIYF; v_gene: TRBV5-4; d_gene: -; j_gene: TRBJ1-3; abundance: once
CDR3nt: TGTGCTAGTGGTTTGGACCGGTACAATGAGCAGTTCTTC; CDR3aa: CASGLDRYNEQFF; v_gene: TRBV12-5; d_gene: -; j_gene: TRBJ2-1; abundance: once
CDR3nt: TGTGCCAGTAGTATTCTGATAGGGACAGGGGACACTGAAGCTTTCTTT; CDR3aa: CASSILIGTGDTEAFF; v_gene: TRBV19; d_gene: TRBD1; j_gene: TRBJ1-1; abundance: few